This T cell receptor (beta chain) was retrieved from a study of T cells expressing NK-cell markers. Study-level results: The study did not resolve the HCMV specificity of expanded NKG2C+ T cell clones.

The CDR3 extends over 14 amino acids. Germline V CDR1 and CDR2: SQVTM, ANQGSEA. In the case of this clonotype: Its antigen is undetermined.

No DNA is given; TCRdb re-called the 5' RACE reads and lists each CDR3 protein once. The sample table includes about 260,000 distinct CDR3 sequences. The sequencing sample was made of blood T cells: a sorted CD56 or NKG2C T cell subset, CD4+ or CD8+ T cells, or bulk PBMC T cells (not recorded which). The chain carries TRBV29-1 and TRBJ2-1; without DNA, the TCRdb call of TRBD2 cannot be checked. This receptor was identified in a woman aged 18-70 years in good health. The CDR3 protein is CSVDVAGGTNEQFF.